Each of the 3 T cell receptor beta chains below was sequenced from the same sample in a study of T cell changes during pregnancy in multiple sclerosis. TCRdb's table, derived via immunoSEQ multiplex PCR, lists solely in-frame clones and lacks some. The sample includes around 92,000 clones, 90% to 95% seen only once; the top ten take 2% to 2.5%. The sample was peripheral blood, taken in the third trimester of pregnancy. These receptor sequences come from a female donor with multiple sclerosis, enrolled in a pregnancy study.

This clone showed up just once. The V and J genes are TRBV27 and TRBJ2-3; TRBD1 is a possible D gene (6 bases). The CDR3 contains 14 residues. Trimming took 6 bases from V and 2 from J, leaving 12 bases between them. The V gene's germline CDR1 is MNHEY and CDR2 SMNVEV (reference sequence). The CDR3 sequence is CASSRRGNTDTQYF. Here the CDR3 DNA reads TGTGCCAGCAGCCGAAGGGGGAACACAGATACGCAGTATTTT.

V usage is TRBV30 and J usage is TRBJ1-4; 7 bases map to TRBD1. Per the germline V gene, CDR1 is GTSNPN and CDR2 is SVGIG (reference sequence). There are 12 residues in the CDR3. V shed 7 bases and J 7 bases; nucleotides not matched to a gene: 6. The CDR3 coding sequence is TGTGCCTATAACCGGGACAGTGAAAAACTGTTTTTT. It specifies CAYNRDSEKLFF. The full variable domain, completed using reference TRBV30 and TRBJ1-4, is SQTIHQWPATLVQPVGSPLSLECTVEGTSNPNLYWYRQAAGRGLQLLFYSVGIGQISSEVPQNLSASRPQDRQFILSSKKLLLSDSGFYLCAYNRDSEKLFFGSGTQLSVL.

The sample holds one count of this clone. CDR3 coding DNA: TGTGCCAGCAGCGTAGGGACTAGCGGGTTTAGCACAGATACGCAGTATTTT. It is translated as CASSVGTSGFSTDTQYF. V and J are TRBV9 and TRBJ2-3; TRBD2 matches 11 bases. V gave up 0 bases and J gave up 0 bases; unmatched junction bases: 3. Looked up from germline, CDR1 is SGDLS and CDR2 is YYNGEE. The CDR3 is made up of 17 amino acids.